This T cell receptor beta chain was observed in a study of PD-L1 blockade in urothelial cancer. Study summary: Atezolizumab, begun by patients in about 2014, was given at 1,200 mg intravenously every 3 weeks. Median T cell yield from blood was about 150,000. Men with urothelial cancer arising in the bladder made up about 85% of the roughly 30 patients.

Time point denoted: pretreatment peripheral blood. This clone was counted a single time. V was clipped by 3 bases and J by 3 bases; unmatched bases: 8. The CDR3 sequence is 17 residues long. Germline CDR1 is PRHDT and CDR2 is FYEKMQ (reference sequence). The templates were synthetic TCR analogs, and they were spiked into each PCR. Data came from immunoSEQ multiplex PCR; TCRdb stores just in-frame clones and leaves some out. The data show about 51,000 clones, 86% seen once. The receptor's source is a man in his fifties or sixties with urothelial cancer. The V and J genes are TRBV13 and TRBJ2-1; 10 nucleotides match TRBD2. This material consisted of PBMCs, taken around atezolizumab (anti-PD-L1) treatment. Here the CDR3 reads CASSFLMTSGFYNEQFF. DNA of the CDR3: TGTGCCAGCAGCTTCCTTATGACTAGCGGGTTCTACAATGAGCAGTTCTTC.